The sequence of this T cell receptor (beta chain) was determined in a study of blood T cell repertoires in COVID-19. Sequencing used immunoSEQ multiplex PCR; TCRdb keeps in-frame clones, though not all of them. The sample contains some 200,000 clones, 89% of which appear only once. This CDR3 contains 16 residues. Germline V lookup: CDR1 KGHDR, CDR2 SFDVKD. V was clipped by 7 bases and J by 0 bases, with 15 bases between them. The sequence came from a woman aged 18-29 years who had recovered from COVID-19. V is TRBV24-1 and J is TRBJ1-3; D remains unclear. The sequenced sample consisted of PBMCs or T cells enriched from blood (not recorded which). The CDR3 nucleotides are TGTGCCACCAGCCCGGGAGGAAGGAGCTCTGGAAACACCATATATTTT. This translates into CATSPGGRSSGNTIYF.